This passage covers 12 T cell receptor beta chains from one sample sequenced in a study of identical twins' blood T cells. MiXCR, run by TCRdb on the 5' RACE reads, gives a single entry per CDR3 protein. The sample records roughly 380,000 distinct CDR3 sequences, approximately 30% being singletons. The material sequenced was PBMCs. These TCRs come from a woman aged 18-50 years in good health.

In DNA, the CDR3 is TGCAGCGTTGTCGGGACTAGCGGGAGGCCGAGCTCCTACGAGCAGTACTTC. Translation: CSVVGTSGRPSSYEQYF. The chain employs TRBV29-1 and TRBJ2-7; 15 positions match TRBD2. This CDR3 is 17 amino acids long. Losses at the gene ends were 4 bases for V and 0 bases for J; bases not matched to a gene: 7. Per germline, CDR1 SQVTM and CDR2 ANQGSEA.

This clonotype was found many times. The CDR3 DNA reads as TGCAGTGCCCAGTCAGGGAATGTCCCCTACAATGAGCAGTTCTTC. This encodes CSAQSGNVPYNEQFF. The chain joins TRBV20-1 to TRBJ2-1; D is perhaps TRBD1 (5 bases). The CDR3 covers 15 residues. V was shortened by 6 bases and J by 2 bases, with 17 bases between the two germline ends. The germline gives CDR1 DFQATT, CDR2 SNEGSKA (reference sequence).

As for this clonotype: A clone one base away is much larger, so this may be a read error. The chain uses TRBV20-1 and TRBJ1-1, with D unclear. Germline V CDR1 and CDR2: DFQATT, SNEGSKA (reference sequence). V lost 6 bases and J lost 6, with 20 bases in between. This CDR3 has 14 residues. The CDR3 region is CSALSTYSGAEAFF. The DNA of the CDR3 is TGCAGTGCGCTCTCGACTTACAGTGGCGCTGAAGCTTTCTTT.

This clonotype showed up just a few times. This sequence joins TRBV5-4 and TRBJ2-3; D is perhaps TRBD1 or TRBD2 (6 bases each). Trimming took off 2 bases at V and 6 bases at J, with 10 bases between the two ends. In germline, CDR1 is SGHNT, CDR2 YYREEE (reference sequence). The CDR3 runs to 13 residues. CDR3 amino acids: CASSFRGADTQYF. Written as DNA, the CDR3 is TGTGCCAGCAGCTTTAGGGGGGCGGATACGCAGTATTTT.

In DNA form, the CDR3 reads TGTGCCAGCAGTGGTACTAGCGGGAGTGAGCCGCAGTATTTT. Its translation: CASSGTSGSEPQYF. J is TRBJ2-3 and V is TRBV9; 11 bases match TRBD2. Germline assignment: CDR1 SGDLS and CDR2 YYNGEE. The CDR3 spans 14 residues. The V segment lost 5 bases and the J segment 10 bases; nucleotides outside the gene matches: 9.

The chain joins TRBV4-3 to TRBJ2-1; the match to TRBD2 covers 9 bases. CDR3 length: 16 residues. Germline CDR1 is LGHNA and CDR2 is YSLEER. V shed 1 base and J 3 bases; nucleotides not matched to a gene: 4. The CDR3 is CASSQGAGGRYNEQFF. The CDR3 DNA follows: TGCGCCAGCAGCCAAGGAGCGGGAGGTCGCTACAATGAGCAGTTCTTC.

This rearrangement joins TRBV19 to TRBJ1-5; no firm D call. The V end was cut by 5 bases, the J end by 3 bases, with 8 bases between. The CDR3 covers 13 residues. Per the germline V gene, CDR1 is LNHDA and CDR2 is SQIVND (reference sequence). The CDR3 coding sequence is TGTGCCAGTAGTCCCGATATCAATCAGCCCCAGCATTTT. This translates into CASSPDINQPQHF.

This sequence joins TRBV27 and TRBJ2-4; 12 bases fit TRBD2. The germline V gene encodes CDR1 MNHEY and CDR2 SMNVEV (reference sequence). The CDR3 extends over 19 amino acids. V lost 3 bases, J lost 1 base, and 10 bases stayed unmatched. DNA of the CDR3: TGTGCCAGCAGTTTGTTATCTAGCGGGAGGGCCCAGGCCAAAAACATTCAGTACTTC. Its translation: CASSLLSSGRAQAKNIQYF.

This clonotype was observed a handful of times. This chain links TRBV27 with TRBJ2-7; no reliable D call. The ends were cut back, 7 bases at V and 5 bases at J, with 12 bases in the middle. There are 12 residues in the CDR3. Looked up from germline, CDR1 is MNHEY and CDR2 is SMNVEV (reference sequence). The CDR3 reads CASTPRLHEQYF. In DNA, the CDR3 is TGTGCCAGCACCCCCCGGCTCCACGAGCAGTACTTC.

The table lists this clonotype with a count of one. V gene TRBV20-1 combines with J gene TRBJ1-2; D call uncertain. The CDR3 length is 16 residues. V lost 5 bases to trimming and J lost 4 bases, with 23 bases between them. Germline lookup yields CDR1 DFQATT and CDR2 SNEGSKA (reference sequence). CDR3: CSARQKPRTDLYGYTF. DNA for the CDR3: TGCAGTGCTCGCCAAAAACCTCGGACGGACCTCTATGGCTACACCTTC.

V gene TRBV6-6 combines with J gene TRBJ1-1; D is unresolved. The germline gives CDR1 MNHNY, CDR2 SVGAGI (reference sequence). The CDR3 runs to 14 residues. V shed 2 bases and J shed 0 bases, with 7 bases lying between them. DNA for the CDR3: TGTGCCAGCAGTTACCCACCGCTGAACACTGAAGCTTTCTTT. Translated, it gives CASSYPPLNTEAFF.

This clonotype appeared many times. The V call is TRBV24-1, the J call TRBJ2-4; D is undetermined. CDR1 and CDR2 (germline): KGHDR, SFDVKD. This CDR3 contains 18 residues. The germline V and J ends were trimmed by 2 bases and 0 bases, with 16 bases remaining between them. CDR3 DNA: TGTGCCACCAGTGATTCCACTAATACGGCCTTAGCCAAAAACATTCAGTACTTC. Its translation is CATSDSTNTALAKNIQYF.